Included here is one T cell receptor beta chain sequence, with context. Its target is not known. Next came a second PCR, run for about 6 to 12 cycles, which used a sample-barcoded 5' primer along with a J-beta primer mix. Via MiXCR, TCRdb re-called the 5' RACE reads, giving one row per CDR3 protein. The table lists about 1.4 million distinct CDR3 sequences, roughly 60% of them singletons. The donors, healthy Caucasians from Russia, were aged roughly 6 to 90. The draw of peripheral blood yielded ten milliliters from each donor. V was clipped by 4 bases and J by 11 bases; unmatched bases: 16. The length of the CDR3 is 15 residues. Germline CDR1 and CDR2: SGHRS and YFSETQ. This specimen comes from a study of blood T cells in healthy people across ages. Broader study findings: The recorded TCR beta diversity per million T cells decreased in a roughly linear manner with age. The study found TCR beta diversity correlated strongly with naive T cell percentage.

The sequence came from a man younger than 30 in good health. The chain is built from TRBV5-1 and TRBJ2-5, with TRBD2 matching over 8 bases. Source material: blood. The DNA of the CDR3 is TGCGCCAGCAGCGCAAGCCCGGGACTAGTTAATGAGCAGTACTTC. Translated, it gives CASSASPGLVNEQYF.